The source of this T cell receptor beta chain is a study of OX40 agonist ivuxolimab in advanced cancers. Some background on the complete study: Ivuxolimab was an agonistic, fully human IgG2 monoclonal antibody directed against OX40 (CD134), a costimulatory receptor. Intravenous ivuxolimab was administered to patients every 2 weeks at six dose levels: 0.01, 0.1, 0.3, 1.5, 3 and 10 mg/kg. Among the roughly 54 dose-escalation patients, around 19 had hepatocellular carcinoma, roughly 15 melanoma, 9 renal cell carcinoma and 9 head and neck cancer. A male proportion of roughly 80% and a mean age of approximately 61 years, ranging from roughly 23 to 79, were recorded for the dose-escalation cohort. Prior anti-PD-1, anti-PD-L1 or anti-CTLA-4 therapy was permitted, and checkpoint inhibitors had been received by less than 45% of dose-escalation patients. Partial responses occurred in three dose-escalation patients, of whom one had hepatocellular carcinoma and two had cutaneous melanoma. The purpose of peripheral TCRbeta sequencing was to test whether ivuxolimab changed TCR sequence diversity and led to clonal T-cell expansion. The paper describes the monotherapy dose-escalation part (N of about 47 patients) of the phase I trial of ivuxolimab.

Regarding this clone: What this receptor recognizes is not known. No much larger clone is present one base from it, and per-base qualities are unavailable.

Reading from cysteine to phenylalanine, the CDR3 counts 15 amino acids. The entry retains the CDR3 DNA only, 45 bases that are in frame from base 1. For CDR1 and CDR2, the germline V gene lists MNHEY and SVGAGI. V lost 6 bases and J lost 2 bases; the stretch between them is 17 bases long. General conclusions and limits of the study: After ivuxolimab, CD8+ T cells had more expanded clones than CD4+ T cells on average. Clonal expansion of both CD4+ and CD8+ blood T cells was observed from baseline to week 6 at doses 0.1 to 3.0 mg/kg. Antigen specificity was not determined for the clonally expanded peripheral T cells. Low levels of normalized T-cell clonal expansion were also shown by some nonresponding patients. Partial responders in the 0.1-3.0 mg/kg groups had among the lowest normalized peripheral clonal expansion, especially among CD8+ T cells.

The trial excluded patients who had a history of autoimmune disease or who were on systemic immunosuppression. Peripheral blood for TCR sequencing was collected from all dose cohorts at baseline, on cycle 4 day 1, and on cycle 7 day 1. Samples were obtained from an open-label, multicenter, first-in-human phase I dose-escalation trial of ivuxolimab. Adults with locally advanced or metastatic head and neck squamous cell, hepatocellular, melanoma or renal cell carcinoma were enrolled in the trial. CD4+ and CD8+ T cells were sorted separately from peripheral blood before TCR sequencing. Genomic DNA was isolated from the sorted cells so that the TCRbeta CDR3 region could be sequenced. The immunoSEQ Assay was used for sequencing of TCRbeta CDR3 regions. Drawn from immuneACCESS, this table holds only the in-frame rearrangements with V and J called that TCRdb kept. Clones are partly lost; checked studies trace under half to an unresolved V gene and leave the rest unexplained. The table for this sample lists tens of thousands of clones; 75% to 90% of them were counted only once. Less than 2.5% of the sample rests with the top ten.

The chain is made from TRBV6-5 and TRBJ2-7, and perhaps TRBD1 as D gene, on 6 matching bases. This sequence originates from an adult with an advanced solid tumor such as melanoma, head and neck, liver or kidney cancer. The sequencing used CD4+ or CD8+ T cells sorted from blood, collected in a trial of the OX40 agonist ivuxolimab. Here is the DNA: TGTGCCAGCAGCCCAGCCGGGACACCTACCTACGAGCAGTACTTC. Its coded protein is CASSPAGTPTYEQYF.